These 17 T cell receptor beta chains were all obtained from the same sample, sequenced in a study of early T cells in non-severe SARS-CoV-2 infection. TCRdb ran MiXCR on the 5' RACE reads and lists one entry per CDR3 protein. Among about 50,000 distinct CDR3 sequences listed, approximately 8% were seen once. The material sequenced was whole blood. These receptors all stem from an adult who was a healthcare worker with PCR-confirmed SARS-CoV-2 infection or an uninfected control (not recorded which).

The chain combines TRBV10-3 with TRBJ2-2; 9 bases map to TRBD2. V lost 11 bases, J lost 5 bases, and 9 bases stayed unmatched. The CDR3 sequence is 14 residues long. Germline V gene sequence: CDR1 ENHRY, CDR2 SYGVKD. CDR3 DNA sequence: TGTGCCGCGAGCGGGGGGACTCGAACCGGGGAGCTGTTTTTT. It is translated as CAASGGTRTGELFF.

The table lists this clonotype with a few counts. This chain connects TRBV14 to TRBJ2-1; D perhaps matches TRBD2 (6 bases). Germline CDR1 is SGHDN and CDR2 is FVKESK. CDR3 length: 13 residues. V lost 4 bases, J lost 6 bases, and 10 bases lay in between. The CDR3 protein is CASSPLTSNEQFF. The CDR3 DNA reads TGTGCCAGCAGCCCACTGACTAGCAATGAGCAGTTCTTC.

This clonotype was counted ten times or more. The CDR3 loop is CASQGLETQYF. CDR3 in DNA: TGTGCCAGTCAGGGTTTAGAGACCCAGTACTTC. This sequence joins TRBV2 and TRBJ2-5, with D possibly being TRBD1 (5 bases). Germline V gene lookup returns CDR1 SNHLY and CDR2 FYNNEI. The CDR3 extends over 11 amino acids. Trimming cost V 9 bases and J 4 bases, with 9 bases left between them.

This clonotype was seen only a few times. This rearrangement joins TRBV29-1 to TRBJ2-7; D unresolved. Trimming shortened V by 4 bases and J by 3 bases, and 10 bases separated the two germline ends. This CDR3 comprises 12 residues. Per germline, CDR1 SQVTM and CDR2 ANQGSEA. The CDR3 region has the DNA TGCAGCGTTGTAGGAAGCAACTACGAGCAGTACTTC. Translated: CSVVGSNYEQYF.

This clonotype has ten or more counts. This chain connects TRBV6-1 to TRBJ2-5; D perhaps matches TRBD2 (7 bases). The germline CDR1 and CDR2 sequences are MNHNS and SASEGT. The CDR3 runs to 15 residues. V lost 8 bases, J lost 3 bases, and 19 bases lay in between. The CDR3: CASCWGGAGEETQYF. The CDR3 bases are TGTGCCAGCTGTTGGGGGGGCGCAGGGGAAGAGACCCAGTACTTC.

The gene calls are TRBV15 and TRBJ2-3; D possibly corresponds to TRBD1 (7 bases). CDR3 length equals 13 residues. Germline loops: CDR1 LNHNV, CDR2 YYDKDF (reference sequence). V dropped 8 bases and J dropped 6 bases, with 15 bases sitting between them. The CDR3 region is CATGQGGVDTQYF. CDR3 DNA sequence: TGTGCCACCGGCCAGGGGGGTGTGGATACGCAGTATTTT.

There are a few counts of this clonotype. V gene TRBV6-1 combines with J gene TRBJ2-1, with unresolved D. From germline, CDR1 is MNHNS and CDR2 SASEGT. V gave up 7 bases and J gave up 7 bases, with 17 bases separating them. This CDR3 has 14 amino acids. CDR3 in DNA: TGTGCCAGCATGGGTGGGGATGGATATAATGAGCAGTTCTTC. This sequence encodes CASMGGDGYNEQFF.

At least ten counts were recorded for this clonotype. The rearrangement uses TRBV13 and TRBJ2-3, with 13 bases fitting TRBD2. The J segment lost 3 bases and the V segment lost 4 bases, leaving 7 bases of the junction unmatched. The CDR3 loop spans 17 amino acids. Per the germline V gene, CDR1 is PRHDT and CDR2 is FYEKMQ (reference sequence). The CDR3 coding sequence is TGTGCCAGCAGCTCCCCACGGACTAGCGGGGGAACAGATACGCAGTATTTT. Its protein product is CASSSPRTSGGTDTQYF.

The V and J genes are TRBV6-9 and TRBJ1-2, with 8 bases fitting TRBD1. CDR1 and CDR2 (germline): MNHGY, SVAAGI. Trimming removed 6 bases from V and 2 bases from J; junction bases left unmatched: 11. The CDR3 covers 16 residues. The CDR3 DNA is TGTGCCAGCAGCCTGGAACAGGGGGGAGGGAACTATGGCTACACCTTC. Protein: CASSLEQGGGNYGYTF.

This clonotype was seen many times. This chain connects TRBV11-2 to TRBJ2-1, with 12 bases matching TRBD1. Germline V lookup: CDR1 SGHAT, CDR2 FQNNGV. V lost 5 bases and J lost 7; bases outside the gene matches: 9. The CDR3 has 16 residues. The CDR3 DNA follows: TGTGCCAGCAGCCTAGGGGGGACAGGGGGCCAGAATGAGCAGTTCTTC. Protein product: CASSLGGTGGQNEQFF.

This clonotype was observed many times. V and J are TRBV5-1 and TRBJ2-1; TRBD2 might be the D (5 bases). Between the trimmed V and J ends, which lost 4 bases and 6 bases, there was a span of 5 bases. CDR1 and CDR2 from the germline V gene are SGHRS and YFSETQ. The length of the CDR3 is 11 residues. CDR3 in amino acids: CASSRGNEQFF. The CDR3 DNA follows: TGCGCCAGCAGCCGGGGCAATGAGCAGTTCTTC.

This clonotype turned up a few times. The chain recombines TRBV20-1 with TRBJ1-6, with D tentatively TRBD1 (5 bases). Germline CDR1 is DFQATT and CDR2 is SNEGSKA (reference sequence). V was shortened by 3 bases and J by 10 bases, with 19 bases between the two germline ends. CDR3 length equals 15 residues. DNA of the CDR3: TGCAGTGCTAGTATTCTGGGGCAGGGAGGATCACCCCTCCACTTT. It encodes CSASILGQGGSPLHF.

The gene calls are TRBV13 and TRBJ1-1, with unresolved D. V lost 5 bases and J 3 bases, leaving 10 bases between the germline ends. CDR3 length: 13 residues. The V gene's germline CDR1 is PRHDT and CDR2 FYEKMQ (reference sequence). The CDR3 coding sequence is TGTGCCAGCAGCCCCGAGGGAGACACTGAAGCTTTCTTT. Translation: CASSPEGDTEAFF.

This clonotype occurred a few times. This chain uses TRBV12-3 or TRBV12-4 with TRBJ2-2; D perhaps matches TRBD2 (5 bases). The CDR3 length is 12 residues. Trimming took 6 bases from V and 6 from J, leaving 8 bases between them. CDR3 sequence: CASRDGAGELFF. CDR3 sequence (DNA): TGTGCCAGCAGGGACGGGGCCGGGGAGCTGTTTTTT.

This clonotype appeared a few times. The chain uses TRBV11-3 and TRBJ2-2; TRBD1 agrees at 11 bases. There are 20 residues in the CDR3. V trimming: 5 bases; J trimming: 5 bases; junction bases outside the gene matches: 19. Germline V gene sequence: CDR1 SGHNT, CDR2 YENEEA. The DNA for the CDR3 is TGTGCCAGCAGCCCTCCCGGACAGGGGGCCCCAAGTAGTGGAACCGGGGAGCTGTTTTTT. As protein: CASSPPGQGAPSSGTGELFF.

The chain recombines TRBV6-2 or TRBV6-3 with TRBJ2-3; D is unresolved. V was clipped by 7 bases and J by 6 bases, with 11 bases between them. From germline, CDR1 is MNHEY and CDR2 SVGEGT. The CDR3 spans 12 residues. The DNA for the CDR3 is TGTGCCAGCACCGGACCTTACGATACGCAGTATTTT. This sequence encodes CASTGPYDTQYF.

The V call is TRBV7-8, the J call TRBJ2-3; TRBD2 matches 11 bases. The CDR3 has 16 residues. CDR1 is SGHVS, CDR2 FQNEAQ, per germline. Trimming at V came to 6 bases and at J to 3 bases, leaving 8 bases not matched to a gene. The CDR3 loop reads CASRHSGGAETDTQYF. CDR3 coding DNA: TGTGCCAGCAGACATAGCGGGGGGGCCGAAACAGATACGCAGTATTTT.